Below, 10 T cell receptor beta chains from the same sample are listed, as sequenced in a study of T-cell reconstitution after alpha-beta-depleted transplantation in children. Preparation of the TCRbeta library used unique molecular identifiers. Each CDR3 protein gets one entry after TCRdb re-called the PCR reads with MiXCR. The table includes about 580,000 distinct CDR3 sequences, 20% to 25% detected once. The specimen was PBMCs, mostly from graft donor cells, collected 360 days after TCRalphabeta/CD19-depleted stem cell transplant. The receptors originated from a boy less than two years old who had a stem cell transplant for acute myeloid leukemia, so the T cells may come from the graft donor.

This clonotype was recorded at least ten times. This chain uses TRBV21-1 with TRBJ2-7; the table's TRBD1 call for D was not verified on the DNA. TRBV21-1 is an annotated pseudogene. The CDR3 runs 15 residues. The CDR3 loop is CASSKGQSSSYEQYV. CDR3 DNA: TGTGCCAGCAGCAAAGGACAGAGTAGCTCCTACGAGCAGTACGTC.

The gene calls are TRBV20-1 and TRBJ2-5, with 7 bases fitting TRBD2. The trim removed 0 bases at V and 0 bases at J, leaving 7 bases unmatched. The germline V gene has CDR1 DFQATT and CDR2 SNEGSKA (reference sequence). The CDR3 has 16 residues. The CDR3 loop reads CSARDKTRGYQETQYF. The CDR3 DNA reads TGCAGTGCTAGAGATAAGACGCGGGGGTACCAAGAGACCCAGTACTTC.

There are many counts of this clonotype. This chain joins TRBV12-3 or TRBV12-4 and TRBJ2-2, with D perhaps TRBD2 (6 bases). Trimming shortened V by 3 bases and J by 1 base, and 9 bases separated the two germline ends. This CDR3 is built from 15 residues. The CDR3 reads CASSFQAGNTGELFF. CDR3 nucleotide sequence: TGTGCCAGCAGTTTTCAAGCGGGGAACACCGGGGAGCTGTTTTTT.

The rearrangement joins TRBV6-5 to TRBJ2-1, with 8 bases lining up with TRBD2. This CDR3 comprises 15 residues. J lost 7 bases, V lost 0 bases, and 5 bases had no gene match. From germline, CDR1 is MNHEY and CDR2 SVGAGI. CDR3 coding DNA: TGTGCCAGCAGTTACTCAGGGACTAGTATTAATGAGCAGTTCTTC. Amino acids: CASSYSGTSINEQFF.

This clonotype was counted ten times or more. The V and J genes are TRBV25-1 and TRBJ1-2; no definite D call. Germline-derived CDR1 and CDR2 are MGHDK and SYGVNS. The CDR3 runs 13 residues. With 1 base removed from V and 6 bases from J, the gap between germline ends came to 9 bases. This chain's CDR3 is CASSESGTDGYTF. The CDR3 DNA reads TGTGCCAGCAGTGAATCGGGAACTGATGGCTACACCTTC.

V gene TRBV11-2 combines with J gene TRBJ2-1; D is uncertain. The germline gives CDR1 SGHAT, CDR2 FQNNGV. The CDR3 runs to 15 residues. Between the trimmed V and J ends, which lost 0 bases and 7 bases, there was a span of 13 bases. CDR3 DNA: TGTGCCAGCAGCTTAGAAGGCCACGGCCCAAATGAGCAGTTCTTC. Translating gives CASSLEGHGPNEQFF.

The V call is TRBV5-6, the J call TRBJ2-3, with D maybe TRBD1 (7 bases). The CDR3 covers 16 residues. Trimming shortened V by 3 bases and J by 0 bases, and 14 bases separated the two germline ends. CDR1 and CDR2 from the germline V gene are SGHDT and YYEEEE. The DNA for the CDR3 is TGTGCCAGCAGCTCTCAGGGGGGAGCTAGCACAGATACGCAGTATTTT. Protein product: CASSSQGGASTDTQYF.

A few counts support this clonotype. The genes are TRBV18 and TRBJ2-3; possibly TRBD1 for D (6 bases). Germline V gives CDR1 KGHSH, CDR2 LQKENI. The CDR3 has 15 residues. Trimming shortened V by 6 bases and J by 4 bases, and 17 bases separated the two germline ends. CDR3 sequence: CASSPITDSPDTQYF. The DNA of the CDR3 is TGTGCCAGCTCTCCCATAACGGACAGTCCAGATACGCAGTATTTT.

The chain links TRBV3-1 to TRBJ1-5; D may be TRBD1 (6 bases). CDR3 length: 14 amino acids. Looked up from germline, CDR1 is LGHDT and CDR2 is YNNKEL (reference sequence). V lost 2 bases and J 2 bases, leaving 7 bases between the germline ends. CDR3 in amino acids: CASSQQGRNQPQHF. The CDR3 bases are TGTGCCAGCAGCCAACAGGGGCGCAATCAGCCCCAGCATTTT. Variable domain in full (rest from reference TRBV3-1 and TRBJ1-5): DTAVSQTPKYLVTQMGNDKSIKCEQNLGHDTMYWYKQDSKKFLKIMFSYNNKELIINETVPNRFSPKSPDKAHLNLHINSLELGDSAVYFCASSQQGRNQPQHFGDGTRLSIL.

This clonotype appeared many times. This rearrangement joins TRBV5-5 to TRBJ2-7; 7 bases are shared with TRBD1. This CDR3 comprises 15 residues. Losses at the gene ends were 5 bases for V and 3 bases for J; bases not matched to a gene: 11. Germline CDR1 reads SGHKS; CDR2 reads YYEKEE (reference sequence). Here the CDR3 DNA reads TGTGCCAGCAGTCCCTCCGGGACAGAACACTACGAGCAGTACTTC. This translates into CASSPSGTEHYEQYF.